This TCR beta chain originates from a study of shared clonotypes between healthy human individuals. To note about this clone: In the same sample, other DNA sequences code for this CDR3.

Repertoires were generated with immunoSEQ multiplex PCR, while TCRdb's copy carries only in-frame clones and drops some. This sample has around 2,000,000 clones, with 95% found just once. The CDR3 consists of 16 residues. CDR1 and CDR2 (germline): KGHSH, LQKENI. Unmatched junction bases numbered 0, after V lost 0 bases and J lost 1 base. The chain has TRBV18 and TRBJ2-7; 13 bases are a match to TRBD2. The material sequenced was naive CD4+ T cells sorted from blood. Subset reported: CD45RA+ positively selected. The sequence came from a young man in good health. The DNA for the CDR3 is TGTGCCAGCTCACCACCGGGACTAGCGGGATCCTACGAGCAGTACTTC. Encoded protein: CASSPPGLAGSYEQYF.